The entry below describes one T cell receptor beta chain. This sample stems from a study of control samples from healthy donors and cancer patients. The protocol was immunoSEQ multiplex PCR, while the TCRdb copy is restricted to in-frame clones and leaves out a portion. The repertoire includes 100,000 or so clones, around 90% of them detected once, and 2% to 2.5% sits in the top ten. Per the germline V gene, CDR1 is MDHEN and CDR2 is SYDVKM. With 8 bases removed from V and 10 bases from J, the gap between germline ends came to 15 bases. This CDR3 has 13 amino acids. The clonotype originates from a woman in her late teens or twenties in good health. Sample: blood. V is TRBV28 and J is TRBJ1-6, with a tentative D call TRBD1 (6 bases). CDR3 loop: CASGSTGYSPLHF. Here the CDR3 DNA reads TGTGCCAGCGGAAGCACAGGGTACTCACCCCTCCACTTT.